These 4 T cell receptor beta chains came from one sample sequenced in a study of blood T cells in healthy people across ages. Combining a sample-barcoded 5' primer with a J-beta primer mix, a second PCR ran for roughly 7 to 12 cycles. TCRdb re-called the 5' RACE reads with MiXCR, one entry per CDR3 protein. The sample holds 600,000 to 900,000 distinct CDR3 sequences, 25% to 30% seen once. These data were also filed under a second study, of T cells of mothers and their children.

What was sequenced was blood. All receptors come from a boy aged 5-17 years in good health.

The CDR3 DNA is TGCAGTGCAGCCGGGTCGACGGGAGAGACCCAGTACTTC. It encodes CSAAGSTGETQYF. The chain is built from TRBV20-1 and TRBJ2-5; D gene ambiguous. The CDR3 has 13 amino acids. Germline CDR1 is DFQATT and CDR2 is SNEGSKA (reference sequence). Trimming removed 6 bases at V and 4 bases at J, with 15 bases between.

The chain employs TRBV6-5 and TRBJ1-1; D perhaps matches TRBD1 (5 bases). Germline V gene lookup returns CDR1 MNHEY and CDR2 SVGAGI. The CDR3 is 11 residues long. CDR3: CATLGDTEAFF. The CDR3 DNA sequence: TGTGCAACGCTAGGGGACACTGAAGCTTTCTTT.

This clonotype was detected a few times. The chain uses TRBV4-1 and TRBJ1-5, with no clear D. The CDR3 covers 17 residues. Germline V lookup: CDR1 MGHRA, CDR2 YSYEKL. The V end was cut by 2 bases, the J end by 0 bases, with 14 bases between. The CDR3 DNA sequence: TGCGCCAGCAGCCAACGCTTGGCAGCCTATAGCAATCAGCCCCAGCATTTT. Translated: CASSQRLAAYSNQPQHF.

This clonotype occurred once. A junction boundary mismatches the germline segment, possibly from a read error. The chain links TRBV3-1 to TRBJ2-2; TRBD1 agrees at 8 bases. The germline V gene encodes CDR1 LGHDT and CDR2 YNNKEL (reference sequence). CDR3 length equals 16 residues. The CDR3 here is CASCQLTGVSTGELFF. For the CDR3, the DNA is TGTGCCAGCTGCCAGTTGACAGGGGTTTCCACCGGGGAGCTGTTTTTT.